The entry below describes one T cell receptor (beta chain). What it recognizes is unknown. Trimming took off 2 bases at V and 3 bases at J, with 17 bases between the two ends. This CDR3 spans 16 amino acids. The germline V gene encodes CDR1 SGHRS and CDR2 YFSETQ. What was amplified from RNA transcripts were TCR beta CDR3 regions. Researchers ran a first-round RT-PCR on the TCR CDR3 using the HTBI primer set. TCRdb independently ran MiXCR on the multiplex PCR reads; one entry per CDR3 protein. Of 490,000 or so distinct CDR3 sequences in the sample, about 20% were seen once. The data belong to a study of T cells in Graves' hyperthyroidism and ophthalmopathy. About the study: The initial diagnosis was the point when peripheral blood was collected, ahead of any treatment.

Whole-study findings and limits: A median around 6.4 months before onset, the model predicted ophthalmopathy. A model using 13 V-J features told ophthalmopathy apart from stable hyperthyroidism.

The chain is built from TRBV5-1 and TRBJ1-1, with D possibly being TRBD1 (5 bases). What was sequenced was blood. The receptor was derived from a woman in her 70s with Graves' ophthalmopathy. CDR3 sequence: CASSFDRLGGDTEAFF. CDR3 bases: TGCGCCAGCAGCTTCGACCGGTTGGGGGGGGACACTGAAGCTTTCTTT.